The 3 T cell receptor beta chains given below trace back to one sample, sequenced in a study of T cells after yellow fever vaccination. Via MiXCR, TCRdb re-called the 5' RACE reads, giving one row per CDR3 protein. The sample yields a few hundred thousand distinct CDR3 sequences, approximately 10% seen once. Sequences were derived from PBMCs, sampled on the day of the first yellow fever vaccination. These receptors were collected from a man aged 18 to 29 who received the YFV17D yellow fever vaccine.

The rearrangement joins TRBV11-2 to TRBJ2-1; TRBD1 might be the D (6 bases). V shed 0 bases and J shed 9 bases, with 9 bases lying between them. Germline lookup yields CDR1 SGHAT and CDR2 FQNNGV. The length of the CDR3 is 13 residues. The CDR3 spells CASSLEIQGEQFF. In DNA, the CDR3 is TGTGCCAGCAGCTTAGAAATACAGGGTGAGCAGTTCTTC.

This clonotype was recorded a few times. The rearrangement joins TRBV12-3 or TRBV12-4 to TRBJ1-1; 7 positions match TRBD1. V shed 8 bases, J shed 3 bases, and the junction held 9 bases outside the gene matches. The CDR3 covers 14 residues. The CDR3 bases are TGTGCCAGCGTGTCCAGGGGGTTACACACTGAAGCTTTCTTT. It is translated as CASVSRGLHTEAFF.

The chain joins TRBV10-2 to TRBJ2-5; D uncertain. V was clipped by 3 bases and J by 4 bases, with 18 bases between them. CDR3 length equals 16 residues. Germline V CDR1 and CDR2: WSHSY, SAAADI. CDR3 sequence reads: CASSEVGVRPAETQYF. The CDR3 DNA follows: TGCGCCAGCAGTGAAGTGGGTGTCCGTCCTGCAGAGACCCAGTACTTC.